The 20 T cell receptor beta chains presented below share a single source sample, sequenced in a study of cytomegalovirus exposure and HLA in healthy donors. This table comes from immunoSEQ multiplex PCR, and its TCRdb copy is limited to in-frame clones, with some not included. This sample yields around 260,000 clones, of which 80% to 95% are seen a single time; just over 3% belongs to the top ten. The sample taken for sequencing was PBMCs. The receptors were gathered from a woman between 25 and 40 years old in good health and CMV-seronegative.

V and J are TRBV5-1 and TRBJ2-1; D is uncertain. CDR1 and CDR2 from the germline V gene are SGHRS and YFSETQ. The germline V and J ends were trimmed by 3 bases and 0 bases, with 13 bases remaining between them. This CDR3 is built from 16 residues. CDR3 nucleotide sequence: TGCGCCAGCAGCTCGCTCGCGACGAGCTCCTACAATGAGCAGTTCTTC. It specifies CASSSLATSSYNEQFF.

This sequence joins TRBV27 and TRBJ2-7; 8 nucleotides match TRBD2. CDR1 and CDR2 (germline): MNHEY, SMNVEV (reference sequence). Germline trimming cut 3 bases from V and 7 bases from J; bases unmatched to any gene: 17. The CDR3 sequence is 17 residues long. This CDR3 is CASSFLLPMAGGDEQYF. The CDR3 DNA reads as TGTGCCAGCAGTTTTCTTCTTCCGATGGCGGGAGGTGATGAGCAGTACTTC.

V usage is TRBV6-1 and J usage is TRBJ2-7; 8 bases map to TRBD1. V shed 3 bases and J 5 bases; nucleotides not matched to a gene: 6. Germline CDR1 reads MNHNS; CDR2 reads SASEGT. This CDR3 spans 14 amino acids. The CDR3 nucleotides are TGTGCCAGCAGTGATACCAGGGGGCCCCACGAGCAGTACTTC. Amino acids: CASSDTRGPHEQYF.

The chain employs TRBV7-2 and TRBJ2-7; tentatively, D is TRBD1 (6 bases). V was cut by 2 bases and J by 5 bases, with 16 bases left in between. Looked up from germline, CDR1 is SGHTA and CDR2 is FQGNSA. This CDR3 comprises 15 residues. The CDR3 nucleotides read TGTGCCAGCAGCTTACCCGTGGCAGGGGACAACGAGCAGTACTTC. Translating gives CASSLPVAGDNEQYF.

The chain uses TRBV7-2 and TRBJ2-7; 7 nucleotides align to TRBD1. The CDR3 has 14 amino acids. V was pared by 3 bases and J by 1 base, with 3 bases of the junction left unmatched. From germline, CDR1 is SGHTA and CDR2 FQGNSA. Here the CDR3 DNA reads TGTGCCAGCAGCTTCTCGACAGGGTCCTACGAGCAGTACTTC. It codes for CASSFSTGSYEQYF. The full variable domain, rest sourced from reference TRBV7-2 and TRBJ2-7, is GAGVSQSPSNKVTEKGKDVELRCDPISGHTALYWYRQSLGQGLEFLIYFQGNSAPDKSGLPSDRFSAERTGGSVSTLTIQRTQQEDSAVYLCASSFSTGSYEQYFGPGTRLTVT.

The rearrangement uses TRBV25-1 and TRBJ2-7; D not certain. The germline gives CDR1 MGHDK, CDR2 SYGVNS. CDR3 length equals 11 residues. The V and J ends lost 7 bases and 3 bases respectively, with 7 bases between them. As DNA, the CDR3 is TGTGCCAGCACCGGGTACTACGAGCAGTACTTC. This gives the protein CASTGYYEQYF.

In this sample, this clone turned up once. The chain combines TRBV7-2 with TRBJ2-6; D is uncertain. Germline CDR1 and CDR2: SGHTA and FQGNSA. Between the trimmed V and J ends, which lost 10 bases and 4 bases, there was a span of 11 bases. CDR3 length: 13 amino acids. The CDR3 DNA sequence: TGTGCCAATAGAGGCTTCGGGGCCAACGTCCTGACTTTC. It translates to CANRGFGANVLTF.

This chain uses TRBV18 with TRBJ2-7; D uncertain. Trimming stripped 1 base from V and 1 base from J, with 5 bases between. Germline V gene sequence: CDR1 KGHSH, CDR2 LQKENI. This CDR3 is 13 amino acids long. CDR3 in amino acids: CASSPRQSYEQYF. CDR3 coding DNA: TGTGCCAGCTCACCACGGCAGTCCTACGAGCAGTACTTC. The variable domain in full, with the rest retrieved from reference TRBV18 and TRBJ2-7, is NAGVMQNPRHLVRRRGQEARLRCSPMKGHSHVYWYRQLPEEGLKFMVYLQKENIIDESGMPKERFSAEFPKEGPSILRIQQVVRGDSAAYFCASSPRQSYEQYFGPGTRLTVT.

Worth noting for this clone: Other nucleotide sequences from this sample produce the same CDR3. The chain combines TRBV6-6 with TRBJ2-7; D not certain. CDR3 length: 11 residues. The ends were cut back, 0 bases at V and 7 bases at J, with 4 bases in the middle. The germline V gene encodes CDR1 MNHNY and CDR2 SVGAGI (reference sequence). The CDR3 region has the DNA TGTGCCAGCAGTTACTCTGGTGAGCAGTACTTC. This encodes CASSYSGEQYF.

This sequence joins TRBV10-3 and TRBJ2-5, with D hard to call. The V gene lost 0 bases and the J gene lost 4 bases, with 3 bases spanning the gap. The CDR3 totals 12 residues. Germline V CDR1 and CDR2: ENHRY, SYGVKD. The CDR3 DNA reads as TGTGCCATCAGTGAGTCGACAGAGACCCAGTACTTC. Amino acid sequence: CAISESTETQYF.

The chain couples TRBV11-3 to TRBJ2-7; 10 bases map to TRBD2. V lost 4 bases, J lost 6 bases, and 12 bases stayed unmatched. The CDR3 consists of 16 residues. Germline CDR1 SGHNT, CDR2 YENEEA. The CDR3 bases are TGTGCCAGCAGCTCCAAGCGGCTAGCGGGAGTAGGCGAGCAGTACTTC. As protein: CASSSKRLAGVGEQYF.

In regard to this clone: Different DNA sequences within this sample yield the same CDR3. The chain employs TRBV7-2 and TRBJ2-1, with 12 nucleotides matching TRBD2. The CDR3 contains 15 residues. Losses at the gene ends were 5 bases for V and 3 bases for J; bases not matched to a gene: 2. Germline V gene sequence: CDR1 SGHTA, CDR2 FQGNSA. The CDR3 reads CASSLLAGGYNEQFF. As DNA, the CDR3 is TGTGCCAGCAGCCTACTAGCGGGAGGCTACAATGAGCAGTTCTTC.

This clone was detected once. The chain couples TRBV30 to TRBJ2-3; the D is unclear. The CDR3 consists of 13 residues. Germline CDR1 GTSNPN, CDR2 SVGIG (reference sequence). Trimming stripped 4 bases from V and 3 bases from J, with 11 bases between. CDR3: CAWTPTSTDTQYF. CDR3 sequence (DNA): TGTGCCTGGACTCCTACATCGACAGATACGCAGTATTTT.

This sequence joins TRBV7-8 and TRBJ2-5; D perhaps matches TRBD1 (6 bases). The germline V gene encodes CDR1 SGHVS and CDR2 FQNEAQ. Trimming stripped 5 bases from V and 1 base from J, with 17 bases between. This CDR3 has 16 amino acids. The CDR3, as DNA: TGTGCCAGCAGCCCTTCTCCGACAGGCAGCCAAGAGACCCAGTACTTC. This codes for CASSPSPTGSQETQYF.

This clone has only one observation. The same CDR3 also results from other DNA sequences found in this sample. The genes are TRBV7-6 and TRBJ2-7; no firm D call. The germline CDR1 and CDR2 sequences are SGHVS and FNYEAQ. Trimming took 1 base from V and 2 from J, leaving 6 bases between them. The CDR3 is 13 residues long. The CDR3 region is CASSLGVTYEQYF. The CDR3 nucleotides are TGTGCCAGCAGCTTAGGGGTTACCTACGAGCAGTACTTC.

This rearrangement joins TRBV6-5 to TRBJ2-6; possibly TRBD1 or TRBD2 for D (5 bases each). The CDR3 has 15 residues. In germline, CDR1 is MNHEY, CDR2 SVGAGI. Deletions cut 2 bases from V and 1 base from J, with 6 bases between. DNA for the CDR3: TGTGCCAGCAGTTACGAGGGGTCTGGGGCCAACGTCCTGACTTTC. It yields the protein CASSYEGSGANVLTF.

V is TRBV27 and J is TRBJ2-7; 7 bases map to TRBD1. CDR3 length equals 14 residues. The trim removed 2 bases at V and 3 bases at J, leaving 4 bases unmatched. In germline, CDR1 is MNHEY, CDR2 SMNVEV (reference sequence). This CDR3 is CASSLKGQNYEQYF. The CDR3 bases are TGTGCCAGCAGTTTAAAGGGACAGAACTACGAGCAGTACTTC.

This sequence joins TRBV12-5 and TRBJ2-1, with TRBD2 matching 12 bases. V lost 4 bases, J lost 10 bases, and 2 bases stayed unmatched. This CDR3 has 13 amino acids. Germline CDR1 is LGHNT and CDR2 is FRNRAP. This CDR3 is CASGSLAGGEQFF. CDR3 nucleotides: TGTGCTAGTGGTTCTCTAGCGGGAGGGGAGCAGTTCTTC.

This clone turned up a few times. The J gene is TRBJ2-7, the V gene TRBV6-5; D remains unclear. This CDR3 region has 16 residues. Germline-derived CDR1 and CDR2 are MNHEY and SVGAGI. The V end lost 0 bases, the J end lost 2 bases, and 14 bases lay between the germline ends. The CDR3 DNA reads as TGTGCCAGCAGTTACTCCCACGCTGGGAATGCCTACGAGCAGTACTTC. Its protein is CASSYSHAGNAYEQYF.

The V call is TRBV30, the J call TRBJ2-7; tentatively, D is TRBD1 (6 bases). Germline CDR1 GTSNPN, CDR2 SVGIG (reference sequence). This CDR3 has 14 residues. V was shortened by 4 bases and J by 4 bases, with 17 bases between the two germline ends. CDR3 in amino acids: CAWNQGRGGYEQYF. In nucleotides, the CDR3 is TGTGCCTGGAACCAAGGCAGGGGTGGTTACGAGCAGTACTTC. The full variable domain, completed using reference TRBV30 and TRBJ2-7, is SQTIHQWPATLVQPVGSPLSLECTVEGTSNPNLYWYRQAAGRGLQLLFYSVGIGQISSEVPQNLSASRPQDRQFILSSKKLLLSDSGFYLCAWNQGRGGYEQYFGPGTRLTVT.